The next 19 T cell receptor beta chains were all read from a single sample in a study of T cell responses to AZD1222 COVID-19 vaccine. Method: immunoSEQ multiplex PCR; TCRdb's copy keeps in-frame clones and lacks some. The data hold under 200,000 clones, with around 90% observed a single time. Sequenced material: peripheral blood, taken 28 days after the second dose of the MenACWY control vaccine. The receptors stem from an adult who received the MenACWY meningococcal vaccine as a control.

V is TRBV11-2 and J is TRBJ1-2; 7 nucleotides line up with TRBD1. This CDR3 comprises 17 residues. Germline V gives CDR1 SGHAT, CDR2 FQNNGV. Germline trimming cut 1 base from V and 2 bases from J; bases unmatched to any gene: 10. The CDR3 region has the DNA TGTGCCAGCAGCTTAGGGAGCGGGACAGACATCAACTATGGCTACACCTTC. This encodes CASSLGSGTDINYGYTF.

The gene calls are TRBV2 and TRBJ2-6, with D hard to call. V shed 6 bases and J shed 0 bases, with 15 bases lying between them. Per the germline V gene, CDR1 is SNHLY and CDR2 is FYNNEI. The CDR3 runs 17 residues. The CDR3 nucleotides read TGTGCCAGCAGAGGGCCACAACATTTCTCTGGGGCCAACGTCCTGACTTTC. This encodes CASRGPQHFSGANVLTF.

The chain links TRBV27 to TRBJ2-7, with 7 positions matching TRBD1. V lost 5 bases and J lost 3; bases outside the gene matches: 10. CDR3 size: 15 residues. Germline-derived CDR1 and CDR2 are MNHEY and SMNVEV (reference sequence). Here the CDR3 DNA reads TGTGCCAGCAGTCTCCTTGGGACAGAAAACTACGAGCAGTACTTC. As protein: CASSLLGTENYEQYF.

V usage is TRBV27 and J usage is TRBJ2-3; no definite D call. This CDR3 has 12 residues. With 3 bases removed from V and 1 base from J, the gap between germline ends came to 2 bases. Germline V lookup: CDR1 MNHEY, CDR2 SMNVEV (reference sequence). CDR3 amino acids: CASSLGTDTQYF. CDR3 nucleotide sequence: TGTGCCAGCAGTTTGGGCACAGATACGCAGTATTTT.

The chain couples TRBV3-1 (or the pseudogene TRBV3-2) to TRBJ1-1; 8 nucleotides agree with TRBD1. Germline-derived CDR1 and CDR2 are LGHDT and YNNKEL (reference sequence). V trimming: 6 bases; J trimming: 5 bases; junction bases outside the gene matches: 2. This CDR3 has 12 residues. CDR3: CASRQGGTEAFF. The CDR3 nucleotides read TGTGCCAGCAGACAGGGGGGAACTGAAGCTTTCTTT.

The chain couples TRBV15 to TRBJ2-3; D is unresolved. Germline assignment: CDR1 LNHNV and CDR2 YYDKDF (reference sequence). CDR3 length equals 16 residues. V dropped 2 bases and J dropped 0 bases, with 12 bases sitting between them. Here the CDR3 DNA reads TGTGCCACCAGCAGACGGAGCCCTTCTAGCACAGATACGCAGTATTTT. It codes for CATSRRSPSSTDTQYF. Using reference TRBV15 and TRBJ2-3 for the parts outside the CDR3, the full variable domain is DAMVIQNPRYQVTQFGKPVTLSCSQTLNHNVMYWYQQKSSQAPKLLFHYYDKDFNNEADTPDNFQSRRPNTSFCFLDIRSPGLGDTAMYLCATSRRSPSSTDTQYFGPGTRLTVL.

The chain has TRBV28 and TRBJ1-2; D may be TRBD1 (6 bases). Trimming removed 4 bases at V and 4 bases at J, with 19 bases between. Per germline, CDR1 MDHEN and CDR2 SYDVKM. The CDR3 consists of 16 residues. CDR3 sequence: CASSSPSAGELYGYTF. For the CDR3, the DNA is TGTGCCAGCAGTTCACCATCCGCAGGGGAACTCTATGGCTACACCTTC.

The chain has TRBV25-1 and TRBJ1-3; possibly TRBD1 for D (6 bases). Germline V gene lookup returns CDR1 MGHDK and CDR2 SYGVNS. Between the trimmed V and J ends, which lost 9 bases and 0 bases, there was a span of 18 bases. This CDR3 contains 16 residues. The CDR3 DNA reads as TGTGCCAGTGCCTCTCGTGGGGGGCTCTCTGGAAACACCATATATTTT. Translating it yields CASASRGGLSGNTIYF.

This rearrangement joins TRBV7-3 to TRBJ2-6; TRBD2 matches 7 bases. The CDR3 loop spans 17 amino acids. V gave up 1 base and J gave up 2 bases; unmatched junction bases: 5. Germline lookup yields CDR1 SGHTA and CDR2 FQGTGA. The chain's CDR3 is CASSLIGRGAGANVLTF. The CDR3 DNA is TGTGCCAGCAGCTTAATTGGGAGGGGCGCTGGGGCCAACGTCCTGACTTTC.

The chain employs TRBV7-2 and TRBJ1-1; D perhaps matches TRBD1 (6 bases). The CDR3 contains 13 residues. CDR1 and CDR2 from the germline V gene are SGHTA and FQGNSA. V gave up 3 bases and J gave up 8 bases, with 13 bases separating them. The CDR3 protein is CASSLVLGQEAFF. The CDR3 nucleotides read TGTGCCAGCAGCTTGGTCCTGGGACAAGAAGCTTTCTTT.

The chain has TRBV11-2 and TRBJ1-1; 10 bases are shared with TRBD1. CDR3 length equals 17 residues. Unmatched junction bases numbered 5, after V lost 1 base and J lost 0 bases. CDR1 and CDR2 from the germline V gene are SGHAT and FQNNGV. CDR3: CASSLGPTGGMNTEAFF. Written as DNA, the CDR3 is TGTGCCAGCAGCTTAGGCCCGACAGGGGGCATGAACACTGAAGCTTTCTTT. Complete variable domain (other parts from reference TRBV11-2 and TRBJ1-1): EAGVAQSPRYKIIEKRQSVAFWCNPISGHATLYWYQQILGQGPKLLIQFQNNGVVDDSQLPKDRFSAERLKGVDSTLKIQPAKLEDSAVYLCASSLGPTGGMNTEAFFGQGTRLTVV.

The V call is TRBV30, the J call TRBJ2-5; TRBD2 agrees at 13 bases. The V gene's germline CDR1 is GTSNPN and CDR2 SVGIG (reference sequence). V shed 5 bases, J shed 6 bases, and the junction held 6 bases outside the gene matches. The CDR3 extends over 14 amino acids. DNA of the CDR3: TGTGCCTGGGATCCGGGACTAGCGGGAAAGACCCAGTACTTC. Its translation is CAWDPGLAGKTQYF.

The chain links TRBV12-3 or TRBV12-4 to TRBJ2-5; no definite D call. This CDR3 contains 13 residues. V gave up 3 bases and J gave up 1 base, with 6 bases separating them. The CDR3 sequence is CASSFVAQETQYF. CDR3 nucleotides: TGTGCCAGCAGTTTTGTGGCCCAAGAGACCCAGTACTTC.

The chain uses TRBV18 and TRBJ2-1; D not resolved. This CDR3 is 15 amino acids long. Trimming took off 2 bases at V and 0 bases at J, with 8 bases between the two ends. Germline assignment: CDR1 KGHSH and CDR2 LQKENI. The CDR3 loop is CASSPGASSYNEQFF. The CDR3 bases are TGTGCCAGCTCACCAGGTGCGAGCTCCTACAATGAGCAGTTCTTC.

About this clone itself: The sample has other DNA sequences that encode this CDR3 too. The chain employs TRBV12-3 or TRBV12-4 and TRBJ2-5; D is ambiguous. There are 11 residues in the CDR3. The V end was cut by 2 bases, the J end by 5 bases, with 3 bases between. The CDR3 sequence: CASSLRETQYF. The CDR3 DNA follows: TGTGCCAGCAGTTTACGGGAGACCCAGTACTTC.

This rearrangement joins TRBV5-4 to TRBJ2-3; TRBD2 agrees at 12 bases. Germline CDR1 and CDR2: SGHNT and YYREEE (reference sequence). CDR3 length: 16 residues. Losses at the gene ends were 0 bases for V and 6 bases for J; bases not matched to a gene: 5. CDR3 bases: TGTGCCAGCAGCTTGGCTAGCGGGAGGGCGTCTGATACGCAGTATTTT. This encodes CASSLASGRASDTQYF.

The chain has TRBV2 and TRBJ1-2; possibly TRBD1 for D (5 bases). The CDR3 is 16 amino acids. The V gene's germline CDR1 is SNHLY and CDR2 FYNNEI. V lost 7 bases to trimming and J lost 0 bases, with 18 bases between them. The CDR3 loop reads CASTEGTAKPNYGYTF. CDR3 in DNA: TGTGCCAGCACCGAAGGGACGGCGAAACCTAACTATGGCTACACCTTC.

The gene calls are TRBV6-2 or TRBV6-3 and TRBJ1-5, with a tentative D call TRBD1 (5 bases). Per the germline V gene, CDR1 is MNHEY and CDR2 is SVGEGT. The V end was cut by 5 bases, the J end by 9 bases, with 11 bases between. The CDR3 totals 12 residues. CDR3 DNA sequence: TGTGCCAGCAGTAGCCAGGGCGGGCCCCAGCATTTT. Protein product: CASSSQGGPQHF.

The gene calls are TRBV14 and TRBJ2-2, with 7 bases that match TRBD2. This CDR3 comprises 16 residues. The germline gives CDR1 SGHDN, CDR2 FVKESK. J lost 3 bases, V lost 4 bases, and 8 bases had no gene match. The CDR3 DNA sequence: TGTGCCAGCAGCCTGATCGGCGGGGGTTACACCGGGGAGCTGTTTTTT. Translated, it gives CASSLIGGGYTGELFF.